This is a list of T cell receptor beta chains from one sample in a study of post-analysis software for immune sequencing data. TCRdb reprocessed the PCR reads via MiXCR and lists one record per CDR3 protein. The profile covers around 500,000 distinct CDR3 sequences, with roughly 34% appearing a single time and about 5.6% taken by the ten largest. Sequenced: blood. The origin of the receptors is a girl aged 2-17 years with multiple sclerosis. The CDR3 runs from the conserved cysteine through the conserved F or W. A D gene is named only where the DNA matches it firmly. Clone size appears in some rows only: once, few, many, or a class for an expanded clone.

j_gene	abundance	v_gene	d_gene	CDR3aa	CDR3nt
TRBJ2-5	NA	TRBV7-9	NA	CASSLPRLGQETQYF	TGTGCCAGCAGCTTACCCCGTTTAGGCCAAGAGACCCAGTACTTC
TRBJ2-7	many	TRBV20-1	NA	CRAPHPRADYEQYF	TGCAGGGCCCCACATCCCAGGGCTGACTACGAGCAGTACTTC
TRBJ1-6	NA	TRBV12-3/TRBV12-4	TRBD1	CASNQGQGANSPLHF	TGTGCCAGCAACCAGGGACAGGGGGCCAATTCACCCCTCCACTTT
TRBJ2-7	NA	TRBV20-1	NA	CSASVRLGGQVGEQYF	TGCAGTGCTAGTGTCCGACTCGGGGGGCAGGTCGGCGAGCAGTACTTC
TRBJ2-4	few	TRBV10-1	NA	CASSSRVAKNIQYF	TGCGCCAGCAGTAGCAGGGTAGCCAAAAACATTCAGTACTTC
TRBJ1-1	many	TRBV7-3	NA	CASSLMTYTEAFF	TGTGCCAGCAGCTTAATGACATACACTGAAGCTTTCTTT
TRBJ2-1	NA	TRBV13	NA	CASSSRGVGVYNEQFF	TGTGCCAGCAGCTCTCGAGGGGTGGGGGTTTACAATGAGCAGTTCTTC
TRBJ2-1	NA	TRBV11-2	TRBD2	CASSPIATSPQTQFF	TGTGCCAGCAGCCCGATCGCGACTAGCCCCCAGACCCAGTTCTTC
TRBJ2-7	few	TRBV11-2	NA	CASSLSWTKSSYEQYF	TGTGCCAGCAGCCTATCCTGGACAAAAAGCTCCTACGAGCAGTACTTC
TRBJ1-2	few	TRBV3-1	NA	CASSQVDRRGNGYTF	TGTGCCAGCAGCCAAGTCGACCGGCGGGGGAATGGCTACACCTTC
TRBJ1-1	NA	TRBV11-1	NA	CASSFGSMNTEAFF	TGTGCCAGCAGCTTCGGAAGCATGAACACTGAAGCTTTCTTT
TRBJ2-3	NA	TRBV5-5	NA	CASSRAGRTDTQYF	TGTGCCAGCAGCCGCGCGGGCCGCACAGATACGCAGTATTTT
TRBJ1-5	few	TRBV6-2/TRBV6-3	NA	CVSSSRQTNQPQHF	TGTGTCAGCAGTTCTCGGCAGACAAATCAGCCCCAGCATTTT
TRBJ2-7	NA	TRBV11-2	NA	CASSPWDGAYEQYF	TGTGCCAGCAGCCCGTGGGACGGCGCCTACGAGCAGTACTTC
TRBJ1-2	NA	TRBV20-1	NA	CSATPAVAVGYGYTF	TGCAGTGCTACCCCCGCGGTTGCGGTCGGCTATGGCTACACCTTC
TRBJ1-2	NA	TRBV12-3/TRBV12-4	NA	CASSLADRRNYGYTF	TGTGCCAGCAGTTTAGCGGACAGACGTAACTATGGCTACACCTTC
TRBJ2-1	NA	TRBV5-1	NA	CASTGGEPYNEQFF	TGCGCCAGCACTGGCGGGGAGCCCTACAATGAGCAGTTCTTC
TRBJ1-5	once	TRBV7-6	NA	CASSADRTHPQHF	TGTGCCAGCAGCGCCGACAGGACTCACCCCCAGCATTTT
TRBJ2-1	NA	TRBV27	NA	CASIPRGWLAGSSYNEQFF	TGTGCCAGTATCCCCAGGGGGTGGTTAGCGGGGAGCTCCTACAATGAGCAGTTCTTC
TRBJ1-1	NA	TRBV28	TRBD1	CASIRTGGHREAFF	TGTGCCAGCATCCGGACAGGGGGACATAGAGAAGCTTTCTTT
TRBJ1-5	NA	TRBV6-1	NA	CASLYSNQPQHF	TGTGCCAGCTTATATAGCAATCAGCCCCAGCATTTT
TRBJ1-2	NA	TRBV19	NA	CASRRREVGLNGYTF	TGTGCCAGTAGACGTAGGGAGGTCGGCTTGAATGGCTACACCTTC
TRBJ1-4	NA	TRBV29-1	NA	CSVGAGRTGNEKLFF	TGCAGCGTTGGGGCCGGACGGACGGGCAATGAAAAACTGTTTTTT
TRBJ2-5	NA	TRBV19	NA	CASGSTAQETQYF	TGTGCCAGTGGTAGCACCGCCCAAGAGACCCAGTACTTC
TRBJ1-1	NA	TRBV5-1	NA	CASSLVPGRGMGSSTEAFF	TGCGCCAGCAGCTTGGTACCAGGGCGCGGCATGGGGTCTAGCACTGAAGCTTTCTTT
TRBJ2-7	few	TRBV5-1	NA	CASSGGPESEQYF	TGCGCCAGCAGCGGGGGACCCGAGTCGGAGCAGTACTTC
TRBJ1-5	NA	TRBV12-3/TRBV12-4	NA	CASSLSQGSNQPQHF	TGTGCCAGCAGTTTATCCCAGGGTAGCAATCAGCCCCAGCATTTT
TRBJ2-3	few	TRBV9	NA	CASSVQASTDTQYF	TGTGCCAGCAGCGTACAGGCTAGCACAGATACGCAGTATTTT
TRBJ2-7	NA	TRBV6-6	TRBD2	CASRSGGDNEQYF	TGTGCCAGCAGGTCGGGAGGTGACAATGAGCAGTACTTC
TRBJ1-2	few	TRBV20-1	NA	CSARDLTTDGYTF	TGCAGTGCTAGAGATTTGACGACAGATGGCTACACCTTC
TRBJ2-2	NA	TRBV29-1	NA	CSVLMDNTGELFF	TGCAGCGTTTTAATGGATAACACCGGGGAGCTGTTTTTT
TRBJ2-5	NA	TRBV29-1	NA	CSVDEGPRGGQYF	TGCAGCGTTGATGAAGGCCCGCGGGGCGGGCAGTACTTC
TRBJ1-6	NA	TRBV19	NA	CASSIETGPYNSPLHF	TGTGCCAGTAGTATCGAGACAGGCCCTTATAATTCACCCCTCCACTTT
TRBJ2-3	few	TRBV4-1	NA	CASSQDPPDTQYF	TGCGCCAGCAGCCAAGATCCACCAGATACGCAGTATTTT
TRBJ2-6	once	TRBV7-8	NA	CASTPGRLIGSGANVRTF	TGTGCCAGCACCCCGGGACGGCTGATTGGGTCTGGGGCCAACGTCCGGACTTTC
TRBJ2-1	many	TRBV24-1	TRBD2	CATRTSGGRGEQFF	TGTGCCACCAGGACTAGCGGGGGCAGGGGGGAGCAGTTCTTC
TRBJ1-4	few	TRBV28	NA	CASSLGGGRGGEKLFF	TGTGCCAGCAGTTTAGGGGGGGGGCGCGGCGGCGAAAAACTGTTTTTT
TRBJ2-5	NA	TRBV7-2	TRBD2	CAGSPGLAGVTGRETQYF	TGTGCCGGCAGCCCAGGACTAGCGGGAGTTACAGGGAGGGAGACCCAGTACTTC
TRBJ1-5	NA	TRBV7-3	NA	CASSFKGDSNQPQHF	TGTGCCAGCAGCTTCAAAGGGGATAGCAATCAGCCCCAGCATTTT
TRBJ1-1	NA	TRBV5-5	NA	CASSLGPRNTEAFF	TGTGCCAGCAGCTTGGGACCCCGGAACACTGAAGCTTTCTTT
TRBJ1-1	NA	TRBV29-1	TRBD1	CSSARDRGLGTEAFF	TGCAGTTCAGCTAGGGACAGGGGCCTGGGGACTGAAGCTTTCTTT
TRBJ2-7	NA	TRBV5-6	NA	CASGLLSSAEQYF	TGTGCCAGCGGACTCCTCTCTTCAGCCGAGCAGTACTTC
TRBJ1-2	NA	TRBV6-5	NA	CASSYSILRPGPTNYGYTF	TGTGCCAGCAGTTACTCGATCCTTAGACCGGGACCGACCAACTATGGCTACACCTTC
TRBJ2-1	few	TRBV4-1	NA	CASRQSTGYEQFF	TGCGCCAGCAGACAATCAACGGGTTATGAGCAGTTCTTC
TRBJ2-7	NA	TRBV6-5	TRBD2	CASSRLAGKYEQYF	TGTGCCAGCAGTCGACTAGCGGGGAAGTACGAGCAGTACTTC
TRBJ1-1	NA	TRBV11-2	TRBD1	CASSLGDRGRRTEAFF	TGTGCCAGCAGCTTAGGGGACAGGGGGCGCCGGACTGAAGCTTTCTTT
TRBJ1-1	NA	TRBV20-1	NA	CSAPRTSEAFF	TGCAGTGCTCCCCGAACGAGTGAAGCTTTCTTT
TRBJ2-1	NA	TRBV5-1	NA	CASSVNTGTGSSYNEQFF	TGCGCCAGCAGCGTTAATACCGGGACTGGGAGCTCCTACAATGAGCAGTTCTTC